This TCR delta chain was retrieved from a study of gamma delta lymphoproliferative disorders and STAT genes. Study in general: The LymphoTrack Dx TCRG Assay amplified gamma chains from at least 50 ng of genomic DNA. The EuroClonality-NGS protocol was used to prepare delta libraries.

Sequencing used genomic DNA taken from PBMCs of patients and controls. Note on this clone: Its antigen is undetermined. TCRdb pairs this DNA with a much larger clone's protein that differs at residue 7, likely a read error; the protein shown was translated from the DNA.

Overall study results and limits: Leukemic cells skewed toward terminal effectors, unlike likely varied control T cells. Low-frequency NGS calls may be less specific; leukemic clone sharing needs confirmation.

Between the trimmed V and J ends, which lost 4 bases and 2 bases, there was a span of 19 bases. This CDR3 has 16 amino acids. The germline gives CDR1 GEAIGNYY, CDR2 EKD. TCRdb reran clone calling via CATT on the multiplex PCR reads. Found here are about 1,500 delta-chain clones, less than 3.5% of them singletons; the top ten hold 15%. The chain carries TRDV2 and TRDJ1; tentatively, D is TRDD3 (5 bases). Sequenced sample: blood. The TCR was taken from a human donor in good health. CDR3 amino acids: CACDPLEDLSTDKLIF. DNA of the CDR3: TGTGCCTGTGATCCACTGGAGGATTTGTCGACCGATAAACTCATCTTT.